A single TCR beta chain is shown here with its context. The CDR3 is made up of 18 amino acids. The V gene's germline CDR1 is MDHEN and CDR2 SYDVKM. V dropped 1 base and J dropped 0 bases, with 16 bases sitting between them. Only in-frame clones appear in the TCRdb table, and some are missing; sequencing was by immunoSEQ multiplex PCR. The table records 68,000 or so clones, 80% to 95% of them present only once. The source of the sample is a study of T cells after somatic rescue of genetic block. This TCR was recovered from a man aged 35-49 years. The source material was peripheral blood mononuclear cells (PBMCs). This chain links TRBV28 with TRBJ1-3, with D maybe TRBD1 (5 bases). The CDR3 DNA sequence: TGTGCCAGCAGTTTATCGGTGGGGACGAGGGGCTCTGGAAACACCATATATTTT. Protein product: CASSLSVGTRGSGNTIYF. Drawing the rest from reference TRBV28 and TRBJ1-3, the complete variable domain is DVKVTQSSRYLVKRTGEKVFLECVQDMDHENMFWYRQDPGLGLRLIYFSYDVKMKEKGDIPEGYSVSREKKERFSLILESASTNQTSMYLCASSLSVGTRGSGNTIYFGEGSWLTVV.